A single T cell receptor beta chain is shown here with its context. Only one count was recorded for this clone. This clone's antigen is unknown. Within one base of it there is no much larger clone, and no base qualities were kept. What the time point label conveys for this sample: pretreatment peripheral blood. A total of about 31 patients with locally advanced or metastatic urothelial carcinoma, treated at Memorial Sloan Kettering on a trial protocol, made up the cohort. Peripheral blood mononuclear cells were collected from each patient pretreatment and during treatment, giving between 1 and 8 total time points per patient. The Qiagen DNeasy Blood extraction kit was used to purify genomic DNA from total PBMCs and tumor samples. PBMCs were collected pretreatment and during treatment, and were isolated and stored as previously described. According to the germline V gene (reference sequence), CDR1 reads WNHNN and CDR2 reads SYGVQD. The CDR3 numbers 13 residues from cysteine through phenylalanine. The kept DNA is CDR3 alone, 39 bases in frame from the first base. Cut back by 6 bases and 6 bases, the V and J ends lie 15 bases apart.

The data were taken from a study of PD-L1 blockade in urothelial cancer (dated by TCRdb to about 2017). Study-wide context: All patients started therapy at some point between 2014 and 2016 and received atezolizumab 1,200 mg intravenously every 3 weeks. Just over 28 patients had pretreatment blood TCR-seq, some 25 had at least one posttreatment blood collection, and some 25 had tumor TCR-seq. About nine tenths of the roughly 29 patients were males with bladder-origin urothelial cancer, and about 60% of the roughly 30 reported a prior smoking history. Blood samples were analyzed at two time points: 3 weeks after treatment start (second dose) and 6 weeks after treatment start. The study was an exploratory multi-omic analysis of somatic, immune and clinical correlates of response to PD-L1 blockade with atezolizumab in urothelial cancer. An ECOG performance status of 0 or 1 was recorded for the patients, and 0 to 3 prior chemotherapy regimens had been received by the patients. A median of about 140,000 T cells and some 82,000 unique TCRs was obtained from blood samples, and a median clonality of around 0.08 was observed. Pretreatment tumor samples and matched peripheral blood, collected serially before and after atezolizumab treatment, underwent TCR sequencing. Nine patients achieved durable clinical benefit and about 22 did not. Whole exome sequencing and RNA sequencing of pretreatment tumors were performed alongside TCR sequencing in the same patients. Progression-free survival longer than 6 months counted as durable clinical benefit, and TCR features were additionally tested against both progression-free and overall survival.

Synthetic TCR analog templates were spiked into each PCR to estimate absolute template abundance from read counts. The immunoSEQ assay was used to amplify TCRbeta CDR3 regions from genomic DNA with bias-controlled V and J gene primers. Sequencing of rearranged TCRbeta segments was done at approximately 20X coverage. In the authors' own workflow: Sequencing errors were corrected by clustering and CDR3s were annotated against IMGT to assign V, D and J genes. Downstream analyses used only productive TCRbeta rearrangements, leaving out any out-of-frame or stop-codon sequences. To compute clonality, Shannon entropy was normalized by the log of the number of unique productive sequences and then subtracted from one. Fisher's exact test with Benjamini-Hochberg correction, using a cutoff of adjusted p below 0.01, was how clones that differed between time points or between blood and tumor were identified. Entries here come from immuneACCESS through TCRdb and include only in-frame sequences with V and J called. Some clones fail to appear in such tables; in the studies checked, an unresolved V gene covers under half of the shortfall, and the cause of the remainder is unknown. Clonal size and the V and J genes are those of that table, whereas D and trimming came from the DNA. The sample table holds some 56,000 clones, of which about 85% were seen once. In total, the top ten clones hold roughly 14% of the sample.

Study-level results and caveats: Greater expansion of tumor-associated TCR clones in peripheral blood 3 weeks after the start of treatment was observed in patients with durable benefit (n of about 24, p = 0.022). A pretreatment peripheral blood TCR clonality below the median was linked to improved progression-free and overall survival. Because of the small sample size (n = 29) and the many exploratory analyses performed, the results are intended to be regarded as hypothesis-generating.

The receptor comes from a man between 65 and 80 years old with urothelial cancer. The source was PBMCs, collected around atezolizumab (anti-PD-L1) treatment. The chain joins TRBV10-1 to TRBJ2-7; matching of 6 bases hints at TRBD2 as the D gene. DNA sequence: TGCGCCAGCAGCCGCGGGATGAGTCTCGAGCAGTACTTC. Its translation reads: CASSRGMSLEQYF.